This TCR beta chain was profiled in a study of tissue T cells after allogeneic stem cell transplantation (dated by TCRdb to 2022 to 2024). In the study overall: When multiple samples of a tissue existed, pathologist review of H&E sections prioritized samples with histologically apparent lymphocytes for sequencing. The human arm was a prospective observational study without blinding or randomization. The study profiled TCR beta repertoires across many tissues from research autopsies of patients with and without GVHD, plus mouse models of GVHD. Overall results and qualifications from the work: No blood samples were available from the non-GVHD comparator patients. Blood and spleen T cells captured only a limited portion of the TCR repertoire detected in tissues, in both patients and mice. Within patients, how anatomically similar tissues were was a major factor shaping TCR repertoire composition, regardless of disease or transplant status. Which tissue TCRs were alloreactive or antigen-specific was not determined in the study, and some of the clones might have been host cells that persisted. A small and clinically heterogeneous patient cohort was studied, and sampling depth was acknowledged as a limitation. Few T cell clones were found to be shared across patients, but shared repertoire signatures across patients were revealed in a tissue-specific fashion by motif-based clustering.

CDR1 is given as SQVTM and CDR2 as ANQGSEA, both from the germline V gene. The CDR3 holds 13 amino acids from the cysteine to the phenylalanine. The read is trimmed to its CDR3 DNA, 39 bases read in frame from base 1. Receptor libraries were prepared by the immunoSEQ multiplex PCR assay. TCRbeta CDR3 sequencing was performed at survey depth by Adaptive Biotechnologies, and CDR3 sequences, V/J genes, productive frequency and template counts were reported. Amplification of TCR beta CDR3 regions started from genomic DNA instead of RNA. The study's own analysis went as follows. Jensen-Shannon divergence served to quantify pairwise repertoire overlap between tissues, with 0 meaning identical and 1 meaning complete divergence. Tissues were grouped by single-linkage agglomerative hierarchical clustering of pairwise JSD values, and the clustering results were shown as dendrograms. All patient samples were analyzed with GLIPH2 using simulation_depth 1000, kmer_min_depth 3 and cdr3_length_cutoff 8, and only groups containing more than two unique CDR3s were kept. A standardized tissue-overlap score was generated by extrapolating Jaccard GLIPH-group overlap across patients to a standard repertoire size of 1000 clones. Linear mixed-effect models, with tissue as a fixed effect and individual as a random effect, were used to test how diversity related to clinical or experimental variables. The table comes from immuneACCESS by way of TCRdb, which keeps in-frame sequences with V and J called. Part of the clones is missing from these tables; in studies checked, under half for an unresolved V gene and the rest for unknown reasons. That table supplies the V and J calls and clone size; D and trimming were determined from the DNA. The sample yields about 1,700 clones; about 64% were counted once. Around 21% of the sample is held by the ten biggest clonotypes.

Per the publication, the time point label means: human tissue collected at research (rapid) autopsy. Three non-HCT comparator patients with other cancers, having at least five GI tract samples and no known GI disease at death, were selected retrospectively. After a median post-mortem interval of about 9 hours, the autopsy tissues collected included GI sites spanning esophagus to rectum, along with liver, skin and lymphoid organs including spleen. Each autopsy specimen was cut in two, with one portion flash-frozen in liquid nitrogen and the remainder formalin-fixed, and the outer muscle layers of GI specimens were removed. Genomic DNA was extracted from frozen tissues using the Mag-Bind Blood & Tissue DNA HDQ 96 Kit on a Chemagic 360 or the DNeasy Blood & Tissue Kit. Because of concern about red blood cell contamination, extracted DNA was further purified using the Genomic DNA Clean & Concentrator-25 kit.

In the case of this clone: Its binding antigen is unknown. Sequence at one end of the junction differs from germline and may be a read error.

The chain links TRBV29-1 with TRBJ1-5; the D gene cannot be named for sure. The sequence derives from a female donor older than 55 with lung cancer. The sequences come from tissue from the stomach, collected at autopsy. CDR3 loop: CTILNPSIQPQHF. The DNA reads TGCACAATTCTCAACCCCAGCATTCAGCCCCAGCATTTT.